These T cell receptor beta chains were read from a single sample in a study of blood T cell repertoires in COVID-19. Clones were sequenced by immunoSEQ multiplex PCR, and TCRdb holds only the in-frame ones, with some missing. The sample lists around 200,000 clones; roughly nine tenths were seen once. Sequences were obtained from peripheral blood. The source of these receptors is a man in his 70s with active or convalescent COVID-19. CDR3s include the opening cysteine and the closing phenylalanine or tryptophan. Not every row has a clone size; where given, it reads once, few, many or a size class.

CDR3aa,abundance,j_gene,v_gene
CASSHPGQGTYEQYF,-,TRBJ2-7,TRBV4-1
CASSPLNSGANVLTF,-,TRBJ2-6,TRBV18
CASSRDSSETQYF,-,TRBJ2-5,TRBV2
CASSFASSRGETQYF,-,TRBJ2-5,TRBV7-9
CASSPRPAGDWETQYF,-,TRBJ2-5,TRBV18
CASSRDRNNQPQHF,-,TRBJ1-5,TRBV18
CASSLTVNYGYTF,-,TRBJ1-2,TRBV27
CSASDRLNSNQPQHF,-,TRBJ1-5,TRBV20-1
CASSLVKGGSYGYTF,few,TRBJ1-2,TRBV27
CASSPGQLSGNTIYF,-,TRBJ1-3,TRBV19
CAWSPQGARGEKLFF,-,TRBJ1-4,TRBV30
CASSTRQGSTYGYTF,-,TRBJ1-2,TRBV19
CASGAGGTYNEQFF,-,TRBJ2-1,TRBV7-9
CASSQAYSGRAEPYNEQFF,once,TRBJ2-1,TRBV14
CASSTRGGQGALGYTF,-,TRBJ1-2,TRBV6-2/TRBV6-3
CASRQGLTTGELFF,-,TRBJ2-2,TRBV6-5
CASSSREDTEAFF,-,TRBJ1-1,TRBV6-5